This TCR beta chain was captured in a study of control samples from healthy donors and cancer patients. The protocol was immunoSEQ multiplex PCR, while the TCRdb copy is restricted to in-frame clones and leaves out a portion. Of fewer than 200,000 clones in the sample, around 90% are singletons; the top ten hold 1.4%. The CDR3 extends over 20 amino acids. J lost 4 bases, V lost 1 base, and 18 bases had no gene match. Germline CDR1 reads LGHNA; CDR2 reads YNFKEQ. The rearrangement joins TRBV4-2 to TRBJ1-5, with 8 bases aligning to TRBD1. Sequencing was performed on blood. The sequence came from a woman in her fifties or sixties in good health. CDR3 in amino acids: CASSQVIQGGKMAGNQPQHF. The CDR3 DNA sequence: TGTGCCAGCAGCCAAGTAATACAGGGGGGCAAAATGGCGGGAAATCAGCCCCAGCATTTT.